This TCR beta chain stems from a study of blood T cell repertoires in COVID-19. Study as a whole: The origin of the acute and convalescent COVID-19 samples was the United States, Italy and Spain. From T cells, B-cell-depleted T cells, or PBMCs came the material, which was cDNA or gDNA.

Sequenced by immunoSEQ multiplex PCR; TCRdb stores in-frame clones only, minus some. Among 250,000 to 350,000 clones listed, 89% were seen once. The length of the CDR3 is 12 residues. Germline CDR1 reads MNHNS; CDR2 reads SASEGT. Trimming left V 5 bases short and J 11 bases short, with 15 bases between. The material sequenced was peripheral blood. The sequence came from a woman aged 55-75 years with acute or convalescent COVID-19. The rearrangement uses TRBV6-1 and TRBJ1-1; D call uncertain. The CDR3 nucleotides read TGTGCCAGCAGTTATGGTGCGGTGGAGGCTTTCTTT. The encoded protein is CASSYGAVEAFF.